The 26 T cell receptor beta chains listed next were all sequenced from one sample in a study of blood T cell repertoires in COVID-19. Some clones are missing from TCRdb's copy, which holds only in-frame ones; the method was immunoSEQ multiplex PCR. This repertoire shows about 240,000 clones, about 80% found once; its top ten account for approximately 9.6%. Sequenced sample: peripheral blood. The receptors were gathered from a woman aged 80 or over with acute or convalescent COVID-19.

The chain uses TRBV7-9 and TRBJ1-1; D is possibly TRBD1 (6 bases). CDR3 size: 15 residues. With 4 bases removed from V and 0 bases from J, the gap between germline ends came to 12 bases. Per germline, CDR1 SEHNR and CDR2 FQNEAQ (reference sequence). CDR3 coding DNA: TGTGCCAGCAGCTCAAGGACAGCAATGAACACTGAAGCTTTCTTT. Its translation is CASSSRTAMNTEAFF.

The rearrangement links TRBV19 to TRBJ2-3; D call uncertain. CDR1 and CDR2 (germline): LNHDA, SQIVND (reference sequence). Trimming left V 4 bases short and J 0 bases short, with 8 bases between. The CDR3 runs to 14 residues. The CDR3 DNA sequence: TGTGCCAGTAGTAAACTATCTAGCACAGATACGCAGTATTTT. Protein sequence: CASSKLSSTDTQYF.

In DNA, the CDR3 is TGTGCCAGCAGCCAGGGGGGTCCAGGAGGAAACACCATATATTTT. This gives the protein CASSQGGPGGNTIYF. The chain employs TRBV2 and TRBJ1-3, with TRBD1 matching over 7 bases. V dropped 6 bases and J dropped 4; count of bases not matched to a gene: 9. The CDR3 has 15 amino acids. Per the germline V gene, CDR1 is SNHLY and CDR2 is FYNNEI.

The chain has TRBV5-1 and TRBJ2-2; D is perhaps TRBD2 (6 bases). V was trimmed by 4 bases and J by 1 base, leaving 17 bases between them. CDR1 is SGHRS and CDR2 is YFSETQ in the germline V gene. This CDR3 contains 17 residues. This CDR3 reads CASSPSGGSLNTGELFF. CDR3 coding DNA: TGCGCCAGCAGCCCGTCCGGAGGGAGCCTGAACACCGGGGAGCTGTTTTTT.

As DNA, the CDR3 is TGCAGCGTCCTCGGGACAGGGGACTACCAAGAGACCCAGTACTTC. Translated, it gives CSVLGTGDYQETQYF. This chain connects TRBV29-1 to TRBJ2-5; 10 bases map to TRBD1. This CDR3 comprises 15 residues. Per germline, CDR1 SQVTM and CDR2 ANQGSEA. The ends lost 6 bases at V and 0 bases at J; junction bases unmatched: 7.

V gene TRBV6-6 combines with J gene TRBJ1-1; no clear D gene. CDR1 MNHNY and CDR2 SVGAGI come from the germline V gene (reference sequence). V dropped 0 bases and J dropped 9 bases, with 8 bases sitting between them. The CDR3 has 12 amino acids. The CDR3 DNA is TGTGCCAGCAGTTACTCGACGGAGAAAGCTTTCTTT. It yields the protein CASSYSTEKAFF.

This chain joins TRBV19 and TRBJ1-2; weak D call: TRBD1 (5 bases). This CDR3 has 14 residues. CDR1 is LNHDA and CDR2 is SQIVND in the germline V gene (reference sequence). Deletions cut 3 bases from V and 0 bases from J, with 8 bases between. CDR3 sequence reads: CASSIQGSNYGYTF. The CDR3 region has the DNA TGTGCCAGTAGTATTCAGGGCTCTAACTATGGCTACACCTTC.

V gene TRBV2 combines with J gene TRBJ1-2; D uncertain. This CDR3 region has 15 residues. Trimming stripped 6 bases from V and 2 bases from J, with 16 bases between. Germline V gene data show CDR1 as SNHLY and CDR2 as FYNNEI. The CDR3 here is CASSLGGSWNYGYTF. CDR3 nucleotide sequence: TGTGCCAGCAGCCTTGGAGGGAGTTGGAACTATGGCTACACCTTC. The full variable domain, in which reference TRBV2 and TRBJ1-2 provide the parts outside the CDR3, is EPEVTQTPSHQVTQMGQEVILRCVPISNHLYFYWYRQILGQKVEFLVSFYNNEISEKSEIFDDQFSVERPDGSNFTLKIRSTKLEDSAMYFCASSLGGSWNYGYTFGSGTRLTVV.

The sample holds one count of this clone. This chain uses TRBV28 with TRBJ1-1; maybe TRBD1 (5 bases). CDR3 length: 14 amino acids. Germline-derived CDR1 and CDR2 are MDHEN and SYDVKM. Trimming took off 2 bases at V and 4 bases at J, with 11 bases between the two ends. The CDR3 sequence: CASSLGSGGTEAFF. The CDR3 DNA reads TGTGCCAGCAGTTTAGGCAGCGGGGGCACTGAAGCTTTCTTT.

V gene TRBV19 combines with J gene TRBJ1-6; no clear D gene. The CDR3 has 15 amino acids. V gave up 5 bases and J gave up 7 bases, with 15 bases separating them. Germline-derived CDR1 and CDR2 are LNHDA and SQIVND (reference sequence). In DNA, the CDR3 is TGTGCCAGTAGTCCAGACACCTCTGGGAATTCACCCCTCCACTTT. Translated: CASSPDTSGNSPLHF.

This sequence joins TRBV9 and TRBJ1-2; 8 nucleotides match TRBD1. The CDR3 is 18 residues long. The J segment lost 0 bases and the V segment lost 3 bases, leaving 13 bases of the junction unmatched. In germline, CDR1 is SGDLS, CDR2 YYNGEE. The CDR3 protein is CASSAEDRAVTSNYGYTF. Here the CDR3 DNA reads TGTGCCAGCAGCGCAGAGGACAGGGCCGTTACCTCTAACTATGGCTACACCTTC.

The V and J genes are TRBV5-1 and TRBJ2-3; 8 nucleotides match TRBD2. The CDR3 contains 16 residues. V gave up 0 bases and J gave up 2 bases; unmatched junction bases: 5. CDR1 is SGHRS and CDR2 is YFSETQ in the germline V gene. The DNA for the CDR3 is TGCGCCAGCAGCTTGGAAGCGGGAGCCACCACAGATACGCAGTATTTT. It is translated as CASSLEAGATTDTQYF.

The chain is built from TRBV14 and TRBJ1-4, with unresolved D. With 3 bases removed from V and 0 bases from J, the gap between germline ends came to 11 bases. CDR1 SGHDN and CDR2 FVKESK come from the germline V gene. This CDR3 region has 16 residues. Here the CDR3 DNA reads TGTGCCAGCAGCCACCTTGGGGAGGCAACTAATGAAAAACTGTTTTTT. It is translated as CASSHLGEATNEKLFF.

The chain combines TRBV10-2 with TRBJ1-4; a weak D match, TRBD1 (6 bases). V lost 0 bases and J 5 bases, leaving 13 bases between the germline ends. CDR1 and CDR2 from the germline V gene are WSHSY and SAAADI. The CDR3 runs to 16 residues. The CDR3 region has the DNA TGCGCCAGCAGTGAGTCGGGCAGGGGCGTCAATGAAAAACTGTTTTTT. This gives the protein CASSESGRGVNEKLFF.

The J gene is TRBJ1-3, the V gene TRBV5-1; no reliable D call. CDR1 and CDR2 from the germline V gene are SGHRS and YFSETQ. This CDR3 has 15 residues. Trimming left V 0 bases short and J 0 bases short, with 7 bases between. The CDR3: CASSLGASSGNTIYF. The CDR3 bases are TGCGCCAGCAGCTTGGGGGCCAGCTCTGGAAACACCATATATTTT.

The chain links TRBV28 to TRBJ1-4, with 7 bases identical to TRBD1. J lost 8 bases, V lost 7 bases, and 7 bases had no gene match. The CDR3 is 13 residues long. Germline V gene sequence: CDR1 MDHEN, CDR2 SYDVKM. CDR3 in DNA: TGTGCCAGCACCACGGGAGGGGGCGAAAAACTGTTTTTT. This translates into CASTTGGGEKLFF. The complete variable domain, with remaining parts taken from reference TRBV28 and TRBJ1-4, reads DVKVTQSSRYLVKRTGEKVFLECVQDMDHENMFWYRQDPGLGLRLIYFSYDVKMKEKGDIPEGYSVSREKKERFSLILESASTNQTSMYLCASTTGGGEKLFFGSGTQLSVL.

V and J are TRBV11-2 and TRBJ1-5; 12 bases are shared with TRBD1. This CDR3 has 15 amino acids. Germline V gives CDR1 SGHAT, CDR2 FQNNGV. The junction had 4 bases not matched to a gene; V was cut back by 4 bases and J by 6 bases. CDR3 amino acids: CASSCRDRGLQPQHF. CDR3 coding DNA: TGTGCCAGCAGCTGCCGGGACAGGGGGCTTCAGCCCCAGCATTTT.

The genes are TRBV28 and TRBJ2-1, with a tentative D call TRBD1 (5 bases). V was shortened by 7 bases and J by 8 bases, with 18 bases between the two germline ends. Germline CDR1 and CDR2: MDHEN and SYDVKM. This CDR3 region has 14 residues. The DNA for the CDR3 is TGTGCCAGCAAAGGGCAGGGTAGTTTCCATGAGCAGTTCTTC. Amino acid sequence: CASKGQGSFHEQFF. Variable domain in full (rest from reference TRBV28 and TRBJ2-1): DVKVTQSSRYLVKRTGEKVFLECVQDMDHENMFWYRQDPGLGLRLIYFSYDVKMKEKGDIPEGYSVSREKKERFSLILESASTNQTSMYLCASKGQGSFHEQFFGPGTRLTVL.

This clone has just a few counts. The genes are TRBV3-1 (or the pseudogene TRBV3-2) and TRBJ1-5, with 12 positions matching TRBD1. The CDR3 is 16 residues long. The germline V gene has CDR1 LGHDT and CDR2 YNNKEL (reference sequence). The V segment lost 5 bases and the J segment 5 bases; nucleotides outside the gene matches: 7. CDR3 coding DNA: TGTGCCAGCAGCAAAACCGGGACAGGGGGCCATCAGCCCCAGCATTTT. Translated, it gives CASSKTGTGGHQPQHF.

The chain recombines TRBV18 with TRBJ2-2; 12 nucleotides align to TRBD1. This CDR3 comprises 17 residues. J gave up 5 bases and V 1 base, and 5 bases lay outside the gene matches. Germline V gene data show CDR1 as KGHSH and CDR2 as LQKENI. The CDR3 DNA follows: TGTGCCAGCTCACCACTGGGACAGGGGGCTATGACCGGGGAGCTGTTTTTT. Its translation is CASSPLGQGAMTGELFF.

The rearrangement joins TRBV3-1 (or the pseudogene TRBV3-2) to TRBJ2-7, with 8 bases identical to TRBD2. After removal of 2 bases from V and 2 bases from J, the junction contained 2 bases not matched to a gene. The CDR3 extends over 14 amino acids. CDR1 and CDR2 (germline): LGHDT, YNNKEL (reference sequence). The CDR3, as DNA: TGTGCCAGCAGCCAAAAGCGGGGGCCCTACGAGCAGTACTTC. It is translated as CASSQKRGPYEQYF.

The J gene is TRBJ1-6, the V gene TRBV7-9; 10 bases map to TRBD1. The germline V gene has CDR1 SEHNR and CDR2 FQNEAQ (reference sequence). The CDR3 sequence is 15 residues long. The J segment lost 14 bases and the V segment lost 3 bases, leaving 10 bases of the junction unmatched. The CDR3 spells CASSLGTGVAGTLHF. The CDR3 DNA sequence: TGTGCCAGCAGCTTGGGGACAGGGGTCGCTGGGACCCTCCACTTT.

For the CDR3, the DNA is TGCGCCAGCAGCTTGGAACAGGGGGGGGAAAAACTGTTTTTT. Translating it yields CASSLEQGGEKLFF. The chain is built from TRBV5-1 and TRBJ1-4, with TRBD1 matching over 8 bases. The CDR3 contains 14 residues. Germline CDR1 reads SGHRS; CDR2 reads YFSETQ. V was clipped by 0 bases and J by 8 bases; unmatched bases: 3.

The chain joins TRBV2 to TRBJ2-5, with TRBD1 matching 12 bases. Germline V CDR1 and CDR2: SNHLY, FYNNEI. The CDR3 runs 17 residues. The V and J ends lost 5 bases and 7 bases, in that order; junction bases with no gene match: 14. The CDR3 is CASSLITPGQGAGTQYF. The CDR3 DNA sequence: TGTGCCAGCAGTCTAATTACCCCGGGACAGGGGGCCGGGACCCAGTACTTC.

This clone was detected once. The V gene is TRBV5-6, the J gene TRBJ2-3; TRBD2 matches at 7 bases. Per germline, CDR1 SGHDT and CDR2 YYEEEE. The trim removed 7 bases at V and 0 bases at J, leaving 2 bases unmatched. There are 13 residues in the CDR3. Here the CDR3 reads CASWRGSTDTQYF. CDR3 coding DNA: TGTGCCAGCTGGCGGGGGAGCACAGATACGCAGTATTTT.

This clone was seen more than once but under ten times. The same CDR3 also results from other DNA sequences found in this sample. The chain uses TRBV3-1 (or the pseudogene TRBV3-2) and TRBJ1-2, with a tentative D call TRBD1 (5 bases). This CDR3 has 14 amino acids. V was shortened by 0 bases and J by 4 bases, with 9 bases between the two germline ends. Germline loops: CDR1 LGHDT, CDR2 YNNKEL (reference sequence). The CDR3 nucleotides read TGTGCCAGCAGCCAAGAGGGGGGGGTCTATGGCTACACCTTC. Translation gives CASSQEGGVYGYTF.